The subject of this entry is one TCR beta chain. The entry originates in a study of neurological immune-mediated disorders. TCRdb independently ran MiXCR on the 5' RACE reads; one entry per CDR3 protein. The sample has roughly 80,000 distinct CDR3 sequences, 17% seen once. V was shortened by 2 bases and J by 6 bases, with 10 bases between the two germline ends. The germline V gene encodes CDR1 MNHNY and CDR2 SVGAGI (reference sequence). The CDR3 is made up of 13 amino acids. The receptor's source is a woman aged 40 to 50 in good health. The rearrangement joins TRBV6-6 to TRBJ1-2; a weak D match, TRBD1 (5 bases). The sample was PBMCs. This CDR3 is CASSYGGFDGYTF. CDR3 DNA: TGTGCCAGCAGTTACGGGGGGTTCGATGGCTACACCTTC.